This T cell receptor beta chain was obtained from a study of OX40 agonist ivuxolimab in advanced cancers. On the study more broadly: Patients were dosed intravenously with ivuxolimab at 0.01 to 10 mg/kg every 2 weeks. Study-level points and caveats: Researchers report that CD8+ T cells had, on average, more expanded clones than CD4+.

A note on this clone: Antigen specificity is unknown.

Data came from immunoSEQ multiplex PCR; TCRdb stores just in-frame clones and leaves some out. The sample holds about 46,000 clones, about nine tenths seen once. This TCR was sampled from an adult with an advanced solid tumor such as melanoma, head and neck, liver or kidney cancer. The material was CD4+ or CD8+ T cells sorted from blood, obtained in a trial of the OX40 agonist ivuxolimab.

CDR3 residues: CASKGLTEAFF. The CDR3 region has the DNA TGTGCCAGCAAAGGCTTGACTGAAGCTTTCTTT. The chain recombines TRBV6-5 with TRBJ1-1; no definite D call. The CDR3 is 11 amino acids. Germline CDR1 is MNHEY and CDR2 is SVGAGI. The V end was cut by 7 bases, the J end by 5 bases, with 8 bases between.